This TCR beta chain was found in a study of identical twins. Whole-study results and caveats: Cord blood's abundant beta clonotypes had fewer insertions, unlike memory repertoires.

The CDR3 runs to 16 residues. Germline CDR1 and CDR2: SGHVS and FQNEAQ. The V end lost 4 bases, the J end lost 1 base, and 16 bases lay between the germline ends. For this clonotype: Its antigen is currently unknown.

TCRdb re-analysed the 5' RACE reads in MiXCR, keeping a single row per CDR3 protein. The sample lists 1.5 million to 2 million distinct CDR3 sequences; 32% were seen once. Sequencing used cord blood. The clonotype was recovered from a newborn girl in good health. This rearrangement joins TRBV7-8 to TRBJ2-5; the D gene is possibly TRBD1 (6 bases). The CDR3 nucleotides are TGTGCCAGCAGCTCATTACCGGGACACCTCCAAGAGACCCAGTACTTC. As protein: CASSSLPGHLQETQYF.